Listed below are T cell receptor beta chains from one sample, sequenced in a study of T-cell memory formation after mild COVID-19. TCRdb reprocessed the 5' RACE reads via MiXCR and lists one record per CDR3 protein. Found here are 65,000 to 90,000 distinct CDR3 sequences, 10% to 15% of them singletons; the top ten hold 35% to 50%. The sample taken for sequencing was PBMCs or a T cell subset sorted from them (not recorded which). The receptors here all came from a man aged 18 to 30 who had mild COVID-19 (a few samples of this study predate the infection). Cell type and time point are not known. CDR3s include the opening cysteine and the closing phenylalanine or tryptophan. The D gene is left open where the match is weak. The listing skips clone size in some rows; elsewhere it reads once, few, many or a size class.

v_gene,j_gene,d_gene,abundance,CDR3aa,CDR3nt
TRBV4-3,TRBJ1-3,.,.,CASSQTDVSGNTIYF,TGCGCCAGCAGCCAGACGGACGTCTCTGGAAACACCATATATTTT
TRBV20-1,TRBJ1-3,.,few,CSARTVVSGNTIYF,TGCAGTGCTCGGACAGTCGTCTCTGGAAACACCATATATTTT
TRBV5-5,TRBJ2-3,TRBD2,many,CASSLQATRLASSGTQYF,TGTGCCAGCAGCTTGCAGGCAACCCGACTAGCGTCCTCGGGTACGCAGTATTTT
TRBV4-1,TRBJ2-7,.,few,CASSQEGYFGSYEQYF,TGCGCCAGCAGCCAAGAAGGGTATTTTGGGTCCTACGAGCAGTACTTC
TRBV6-2/TRBV6-3,TRBJ1-2,.,.,CASSPMDSGYTF,TGTGCCAGCAGCCCGATGGACAGCGGCTACACCTTC
TRBV6-6,TRBJ1-5,TRBD1,.,CASSYSIRAGTGSNQPQHF,TGTGCCAGCAGTTACTCAATCAGAGCCGGGACAGGGTCCAATCAGCCCCAGCATTTT
TRBV5-6,TRBJ2-2,.,.,CASSLYGGANTGELFF,TGTGCCAGCAGCTTGTATGGCGGCGCGAACACCGGGGAGCTGTTTTTT
TRBV11-2,TRBJ2-5,.,few,CASSRGTQYF,TGTGCCAGCAGCCGGGGGACCCAGTACTTC
TRBV29-1,TRBJ1-2,.,many,CSVPDSGSYGYTF,TGCAGCGTCCCCGATTCCGGTAGCTATGGCTACACCTTC
TRBV12-3/TRBV12-4,TRBJ1-1,.,.,CASSWASPRAEAFF,TGTGCCAGCAGTTGGGCCTCCCCTCGGGCTGAAGCTTTCTTT
TRBV12-3/TRBV12-4,TRBJ2-2,.,few,CASSAPSPGTGELFF,TGTGCCAGCAGTGCCCCCAGTCCGGGCACCGGGGAGCTGTTTTTT
TRBV7-6,TRBJ2-1,TRBD1,few,CASSLYVQGAADEQFF,TGTGCCAGCAGCTTATATGTCCAGGGGGCCGCGGATGAGCAGTTCTTC
TRBV7-9,TRBJ2-3,.,.,CASSPRVLGADTQYF,TGTGCCAGCAGCCCAAGGGTTCTCGGTGCAGATACGCAGTATTTT
TRBV6-6,TRBJ1-1,.,few,CASSYGVENTEAFF,TGTGCCAGCAGTTACGGGGTTGAGAACACTGAAGCTTTCTTT
TRBV6-2/TRBV6-3,TRBJ2-1,TRBD1,.,CASSYGQDYNEQFF,TGTGCCAGCAGTTACGGACAGGACTACAATGAGCAGTTCTTC
TRBV12-3/TRBV12-4,TRBJ2-1,.,.,CAIETSRNEQLF,TGTGCGATTGAGACTTCCCGCAATGAGCAGTTATTC
TRBV7-3,TRBJ2-3,TRBD2,.,CASSPTSGGLDTQYF,TGTGCCAGCAGTCCTACTAGCGGGGGGTTAGATACGCAGTATTTT
TRBV15,TRBJ2-7,.,.,CATSRESYEQYF,TGTGCCACCAGCAGAGAGTCCTACGAGCAGTACTTC
TRBV15,TRBJ2-6,.,many,CATSSRPVSGANVLTF,TGTGCCACCAGCTCCCGCCCCGTATCTGGGGCCAACGTCCTGACTTTC
TRBV12-3/TRBV12-4,TRBJ2-5,.,few,CASTYEGARETQYF,TGTGCCAGCACCTACGAAGGGGCCCGGGAGACCCAGTACTTC
TRBV27,TRBJ2-1,TRBD2,many,CASSGTSGRNEQFF,TGTGCCAGCTCCGGGACTAGCGGAAGGAATGAGCAGTTCTTC
TRBV4-1,TRBJ1-2,.,many,CASSQRGGVENGYTF,TGCGCCAGCAGCCAGAGGGGGGGAGTTGAGAATGGCTACACCTTC
TRBV11-3,TRBJ2-2,TRBD1,few,CASSIQGVGELFF,TGTGCCAGCAGCATCCAGGGGGTCGGGGAGCTGTTTTTT